The 16 T cell receptor beta chains in this list originate from one sample, sequenced in a study of blood T cell repertoires in COVID-19. Sequenced by immunoSEQ multiplex PCR; TCRdb stores in-frame clones only, minus some. Of some 120,000 clones detected, 65% to 90% appear once; the ten largest clones hold over 25%. Sample: peripheral blood. The receptor set was obtained from a woman of 80 years or more with acute or convalescent COVID-19.

The V and J genes are TRBV19 and TRBJ1-6, with D uncertain. In germline, CDR1 is LNHDA, CDR2 SQIVND (reference sequence). The CDR3 totals 13 residues. V lost 4 bases to trimming and J lost 10 bases, with 11 bases between them. The CDR3 nucleotides are TGTGCCAGTAGTACCTACCCGGGATCACCCCTCCACTTT. It yields the protein CASSTYPGSPLHF.

The chain couples TRBV25-1 to TRBJ2-2; D ambiguous. This CDR3 spans 15 amino acids. The V end lost 1 base, the J end lost 1 base, and 7 bases lay between the germline ends. The germline V gene encodes CDR1 MGHDK and CDR2 SYGVNS. The CDR3 here is CASSEFHKNTGELFF. The CDR3 region has the DNA TGTGCCAGCAGTGAATTCCACAAGAACACCGGGGAGCTGTTTTTT. The whole variable domain, filled in from reference TRBV25-1 and TRBJ2-2, reads EADIYQTPRYLVIGTGKKITLECSQTMGHDKMYWYQQDPGMELHLIHYSYGVNSTEKGDLSSESTVSRIRTEHFPLTLESARPSHTSQYLCASSEFHKNTGELFFGEGSRLTVL.

The chain carries TRBV28 and TRBJ2-3; tentatively, D is TRBD1 (5 bases). This CDR3 contains 15 residues. CDR1 MDHEN and CDR2 SYDVKM come from the germline V gene. Trimming cost V 3 bases and J 3 bases, with 13 bases left between them. As DNA, the CDR3 is TGTGCCAGCAGTTTCCCAGCTCAGGGAACAGATACGCAGTATTTT. Translated: CASSFPAQGTDTQYF.

The gene calls are TRBV30 and TRBJ2-5, with 14 positions matching TRBD2. V was clipped by 3 bases and J by 5 bases; unmatched bases: 14. The CDR3 spans 18 residues. CDR1 GTSNPN and CDR2 SVGIG come from the germline V gene (reference sequence). CDR3 in amino acids: CAWRPTGTSGGVRETQYF. Here the CDR3 DNA reads TGTGCCTGGAGACCAACCGGGACTAGCGGGGGAGTACGGGAGACCCAGTACTTC.

The chain combines TRBV10-2 with TRBJ2-5, with TRBD2 matching 10 bases. This CDR3 contains 15 residues. J gave up 6 bases and V 4 bases, and 8 bases lay outside the gene matches. Germline V gene lookup returns CDR1 WSHSY and CDR2 SAAADI. CDR3 nucleotide sequence: TGCGCCAGCAGTGGGCATTTAGCGGGGGGTCAGACCCAGTACTTC. The encoded protein is CASSGHLAGGQTQYF.

The chain joins TRBV5-6 to TRBJ2-5; no clear D. Germline lookup yields CDR1 SGHDT and CDR2 YYEEEE. The CDR3 has 18 residues. Trimming took 5 bases from V and 2 from J, leaving 25 bases between them. In DNA, the CDR3 is TGTGCCAGCAGGCCTCGCCGTGATCTCCCCGGGTCACAAGAGACCCAGTACTTC. This translates into CASRPRRDLPGSQETQYF.

The V gene is TRBV9, the J gene TRBJ1-1; 12 bases are a match to TRBD1. This CDR3 is 14 amino acids long. Trimming took 4 bases from V and 8 from J; bases not matched to a gene: 6. Germline V CDR1 and CDR2: SGDLS, YYNGEE. The CDR3 is CASSHGTGGAEAFF. DNA for the CDR3: TGTGCCAGCAGCCACGGGACAGGGGGCGCGGAAGCTTTCTTT.

The chain recombines TRBV3-1 (or the pseudogene TRBV3-2) with TRBJ2-2; perhaps TRBD2 as D (6 bases). This CDR3 spans 15 amino acids. With 6 bases removed from V and 5 bases from J, the gap between germline ends came to 16 bases. Germline CDR1 is LGHDT and CDR2 is YNNKEL (reference sequence). Written as DNA, the CDR3 is TGTGCCAGCAGACGCCTGGGGGGATTTACCGGGGAGCTGTTTTTT. This sequence encodes CASRRLGGFTGELFF.

The J gene is TRBJ1-2, the V gene TRBV19; 8 nucleotides agree with TRBD1. This CDR3 spans 13 amino acids. Unmatched junction bases numbered 15, after V lost 9 bases and J lost 12 bases. Germline CDR1 is LNHDA and CDR2 is SQIVND (reference sequence). The DNA of the CDR3 is TGTGCCAGCAGGGGGCCGACAGAGATCGACGACACCTTC. As protein: CASRGPTEIDDTF.

The gene calls are TRBV2 and TRBJ2-7, with 9 bases matching TRBD1. The CDR3 contains 13 residues. Germline-derived CDR1 and CDR2 are SNHLY and FYNNEI. V lost 7 bases and J lost 6; bases outside the gene matches: 7. The CDR3 reads CASKGQGSGEQYF. CDR3 bases: TGTGCCAGCAAAGGACAGGGGTCCGGCGAGCAGTACTTC.

The rearrangement links TRBV5-1 to TRBJ2-7, with 11 nucleotides matching TRBD2. The CDR3 sequence is 15 residues long. The J segment lost 1 base and the V segment lost 4 bases, leaving 4 bases of the junction unmatched. The V gene's germline CDR1 is SGHRS and CDR2 YFSETQ. The CDR3 DNA follows: TGCGCCAGCAGCATAGGGACTAGCGGTTCCTACGAGCAGTACTTC. Translated: CASSIGTSGSYEQYF.

The V gene is TRBV18, the J gene TRBJ2-1; 7 nucleotides match TRBD1. This CDR3 is 16 amino acids long. V dropped 2 bases and J dropped 2; count of bases not matched to a gene: 6. Germline V gives CDR1 KGHSH, CDR2 LQKENI. The CDR3 region has the DNA TGTGCCAGCTCACCAAGGCGACAGGGAGCCTACAATGAGCAGTTCTTC. It translates to CASSPRRQGAYNEQFF.

This clone occurred once. This chain joins TRBV11-1 and TRBJ1-1, with TRBD1 as a possible D gene (6 bases). V shed 5 bases and J shed 3 bases, with 16 bases lying between them. The germline CDR1 and CDR2 sequences are SGHAT and FQDESV (reference sequence). The CDR3 sequence is 15 residues long. The DNA of the CDR3 is TGTGCCAGCAGCCCGAGGGGGGGCTGGGACACTGAAGCTTTCTTT. It encodes CASSPRGGWDTEAFF.

The chain combines TRBV29-1 with TRBJ2-3; D gene unclear. V lost 4 bases to trimming and J lost 0 bases, with 2 bases between them. CDR1 is SQVTM, CDR2 ANQGSEA, per germline. There are 11 residues in the CDR3. The CDR3 is CSVASTDTQYF. The CDR3 coding sequence is TGCAGCGTTGCGAGCACAGATACGCAGTATTTT.

V usage is TRBV6-2 or TRBV6-3 and J usage is TRBJ1-4, with 7 bases lining up with TRBD1. V shed 0 bases and J 6 bases; nucleotides not matched to a gene: 7. The CDR3 has 16 amino acids. Looked up from germline, CDR1 is MNHEY and CDR2 is SVGEGT. The CDR3 is CASSYSGGGQDEKLFF. The DNA of the CDR3 is TGTGCCAGCAGTTACTCGGGAGGTGGACAGGATGAAAAACTGTTTTTT.

The chain combines TRBV24-1 with TRBJ1-5; 7 bases are a match to TRBD1. This CDR3 is built from 15 residues. The germline V gene encodes CDR1 KGHDR and CDR2 SFDVKD. The V and J ends lost 3 bases and 2 bases, in that order; junction bases with no gene match: 3. CDR3 nucleotide sequence: TGTGCCACCAGTGATAATCAGGGGGGCAATCAGCCCCAGCATTTT. Protein: CATSDNQGGNQPQHF.